This T cell receptor (beta chain) appears in the sequencing data of a study of control samples from healthy donors and cancer patients. Repertoires were generated with immunoSEQ multiplex PCR, while TCRdb's copy carries only in-frame clones and drops some. In the table there are about 170,000 clones, just under 95% of which are singletons. The specimen sequenced was blood. The TCR comes from a woman aged 55 to 70 in good health.

Written as DNA, the CDR3 is TGTGCCAGTAGTGGCCGTGGGGCCAACGTCCTGACTTTC. It yields the protein CASSGRGANVLTF. This chain links TRBV19 with TRBJ2-6, with D hard to call. V lost 5 bases, J lost 3 bases, and 5 bases lay in between. CDR1 is LNHDA, CDR2 SQIVND, per germline (reference sequence). The CDR3 contains 13 residues.